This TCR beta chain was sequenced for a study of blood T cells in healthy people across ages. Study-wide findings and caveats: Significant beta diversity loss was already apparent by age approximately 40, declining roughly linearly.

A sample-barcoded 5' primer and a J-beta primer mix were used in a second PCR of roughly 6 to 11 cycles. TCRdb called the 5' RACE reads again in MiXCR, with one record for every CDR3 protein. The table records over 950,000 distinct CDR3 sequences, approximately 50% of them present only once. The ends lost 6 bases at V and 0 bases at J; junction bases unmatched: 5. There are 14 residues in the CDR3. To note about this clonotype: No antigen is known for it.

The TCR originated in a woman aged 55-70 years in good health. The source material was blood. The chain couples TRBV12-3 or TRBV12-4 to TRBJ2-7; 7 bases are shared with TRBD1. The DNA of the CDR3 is TGTGCCAGCAGCCCGGGACAGAACTCCTACGAGCAGTACTTC. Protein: CASSPGQNSYEQYF.